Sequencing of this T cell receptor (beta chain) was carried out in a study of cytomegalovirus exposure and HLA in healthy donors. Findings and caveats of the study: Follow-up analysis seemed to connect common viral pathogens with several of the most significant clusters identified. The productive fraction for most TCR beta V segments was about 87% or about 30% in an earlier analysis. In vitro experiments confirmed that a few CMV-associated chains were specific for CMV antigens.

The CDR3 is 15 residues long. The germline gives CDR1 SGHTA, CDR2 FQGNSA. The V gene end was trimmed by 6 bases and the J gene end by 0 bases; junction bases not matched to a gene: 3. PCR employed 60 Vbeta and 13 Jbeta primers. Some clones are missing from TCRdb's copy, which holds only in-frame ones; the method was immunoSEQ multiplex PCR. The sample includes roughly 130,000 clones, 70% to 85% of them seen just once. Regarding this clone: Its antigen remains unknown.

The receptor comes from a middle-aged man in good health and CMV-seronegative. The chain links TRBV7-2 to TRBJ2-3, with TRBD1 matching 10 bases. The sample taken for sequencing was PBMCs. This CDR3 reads CASRQDRGSTDTQYF. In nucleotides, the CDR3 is TGTGCCAGCAGACAGGACAGGGGGAGCACAGATACGCAGTATTTT. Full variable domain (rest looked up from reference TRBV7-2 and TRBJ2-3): GAGVSQSPSNKVTEKGKDVELRCDPISGHTALYWYRQSLGQGLEFLIYFQGNSAPDKSGLPSDRFSAERTGGSVSTLTIQRTQQEDSAVYLCASRQDRGSTDTQYFGPGTRLTVL.